The rows below give T cell receptor beta chains drawn from one sample of a study of cytomegalovirus exposure and HLA in healthy donors. Measured with immunoSEQ multiplex PCR; TCRdb has only the in-frame clones, and not every one. The sample includes about 96,000 clones, more than 60% of them seen just once. The specimen was PBMCs. These receptor sequences come from a man aged 45-65 years in good health and CMV-seropositive. Both conserved end residues are part of each CDR3. The D gene is left open where the match is weak. Clone size, where shown, is once, few, many, or a class for clones that have expanded.

d_call j_call clone_size v_call cdr3_aa cdr3_nt
TRBD2 TRBJ2-5 - TRBV19 CASSPRGARETQYF TGTGCCAGTAGTCCGCGGGGGGCTCGGGAGACCCAGTACTTC
TRBD1 TRBJ1-5 - TRBV4-1 CASSPKTPGQGIGDGNQPQHF TGCGCCAGCAGCCCGAAAACCCCTGGACAGGGAATTGGCGATGGCAATCAGCCCCAGCATTTT
- TRBJ1-1 - TRBV7-9 CASSLNRGSETEAFF TGTGCCAGCAGCCTAAATAGAGGGTCTGAGACTGAAGCTTTCTTT
- TRBJ2-2 - TRBV7-6 CASSLDGGGTGELFF TGTGCCAGCAGCTTAGATGGGGGCGGCACCGGGGAGCTGTTTTTT
- TRBJ1-5 - TRBV5-4 CASSRGTQPQHF TGTGCCAGCAGTCGGGGGACGCAGCCCCAGCATTTT
TRBD2 TRBJ2-2 - TRBV5-4 CASSLDGTRVNTGELFF TGTGCCAGCAGCTTGGATGGGACTAGGGTTAACACCGGGGAGCTGTTTTTT
- TRBJ2-5 - TRBV5-1 CASSQRSSQGGETQYF TGCGCCAGCAGCCAACGGAGTAGCCAGGGCGGAGAGACCCAGTACTTC
TRBD2 TRBJ2-2 - TRBV10-2 CASGGLAANTGELFF TGCGCCAGTGGGGGACTAGCGGCGAACACCGGGGAGCTGTTTTTT
- TRBJ1-5 - TRBV10-3 CAISAQRNQPQNF TGTGCCATCAGCGCACAGAGAAATCAGCCCCAGAATTTT
- TRBJ2-5 - TRBV20-1 CSAMTQETQYF TGCAGTGCGATGACACAAGAGACCCAGTACTTC
TRBD1 TRBJ1-2 - TRBV4-2 CASSQPGQGARGYPF TGTGCCAGCAGCCAGCCGGGACAGGGGGCGAGGGGCTACCCCTTC
- TRBJ2-3 - TRBV29-1 CSVAQRLSSTDTQYF TGCAGCGTTGCACAGAGACTATCTAGCACAGATACGCAGTATTTT
TRBD1 TRBJ1-5 - TRBV5-1 CASSGTGALDQPQHF TGCGCCAGCAGCGGTACAGGGGCCCTCGATCAGCCCCAGCATTTT
TRBD1 TRBJ2-7 few TRBV5-5 CASSLGQGVTYEQYF TGTGCCAGCAGCCTGGGACAGGGGGTAACCTACGAGCAGTACTTC
TRBD2 TRBJ2-3 - TRBV13 CASSHRTSGGGTDTQYF TGTGCCAGCAGCCACCGGACTAGCGGGGGGGGAACAGATACGCAGTATTTT
TRBD1 TRBJ2-7 once TRBV28 CASRHTQGHEQYF TGTGCCAGCAGACACACACAGGGGCACGAGCAGTACTTC
- TRBJ2-7 - TRBV29-1 CSAGGDTLSYEQYF TGCAGCGCCGGCGGTGATACCCTCTCCTACGAGCAGTACTTC
- TRBJ1-2 - TRBV16 CASSQSRVSYGYTF TGTGCCAGCAGCCAATCGCGGGTCAGCTATGGCTACACCTTC
TRBD2 TRBJ2-2 once TRBV4-3 CASSQQRLAGGVSGELFF TGCGCCAGCAGCCAACAAAGACTAGCGGGGGGCGTCTCCGGGGAGCTGTTTTTT
- TRBJ1-1 - TRBV19 CASNVQGGTEAFF TGTGCCAGTAACGTACAGGGCGGCACTGAAGCTTTCTTT
- TRBJ1-1 - TRBV2 CASSPGVNTEAFF TGTGCCAGCAGCCCAGGGGTGAACACTGAAGCTTTCTTT
- TRBJ2-1 - TRBV29-1 CSVGTSSEQFF TGCAGCGTTGGTACTAGCAGTGAGCAGTTCTTC
TRBD2 TRBJ2-5 few TRBV10-3 CAISDSAGGGTQYF TGTGCCATCAGTGATTCTGCGGGAGGTGGGACCCAGTACTTC
- TRBJ2-2 once TRBV7-8 CASSRSTGELFF TGTGCCAGCAGCCGGAGCACCGGGGAGCTGTTTTTT
TRBD2 TRBJ2-1 - TRBV29-1 CSAGTSGGDNEQFF TGCAGCGCCGGGACTAGCGGGGGGGACAATGAGCAGTTCTTC
TRBD1 TRBJ1-6 - TRBV30 CAWSTPGTGSTYNSPLHF TGTGCCTGGAGTACCCCCGGGACAGGGTCTACCTATAATTCACCCCTCCACTTT
TRBD2 TRBJ2-1 once TRBV9 CASSAPGRTSPNEQLF TGTGCCAGCAGCGCCCCGGGGAGGACTAGCCCCAATGAGCAGCTCTTC
- TRBJ1-1 - TRBV14 CASSPRNLGEAFF TGTGCCAGCAGCCCGAGGAATCTGGGTGAAGCTTTCTTT
- TRBJ1-1 - TRBV5-1 CASSTPYGNTEAFF TGCGCCAGCAGCACCCCGTACGGGAACACTGAAGCTTTCTTT
TRBD2 TRBJ2-5 - TRBV5-1 CASSLGTGGRETQYF TGCGCCAGCAGCTTGGGAACGGGGGGGCGAGAGACCCAGTACTTC
TRBD1 TRBJ1-2 few TRBV7-2 CASSWDRQGGYTF TGTGCCAGCAGCTGGGATCGACAGGGGGGCTACACCTTC
TRBD2 TRBJ2-1 - TRBV25-1 CASSESGGSYNEQFF TGTGCCAGCAGTGAGTCGGGGGGCTCCTACAATGAGCAGTTCTTC
- TRBJ1-5 - TRBV5-6 CASSWGGGAGNQPQHF TGTGCCAGCAGCTGGGGAGGGGGGGCAGGAAATCAGCCCCAGCATTTT
TRBD1 TRBJ1-2 few TRBV6-5 CASSRDRDGGYTF TGTGCCAGCAGCCGCGACAGGGACGGGGGCTACACCTTC
- TRBJ2-1 - TRBV27 CASTEGASSYNEQFF TGTGCCAGCACGGAGGGGGCAAGCTCCTACAATGAGCAGTTCTTC
- TRBJ1-2 - TRBV19 CASSPGLWSGYTF TGTGCCAGTAGCCCGGGACTCTGGTCTGGCTACACCTTC
TRBD1 TRBJ1-2 - TRBV13 CASSRQTGTGLGGYTF TGTGCCAGCAGTCGTCAGACCGGGACAGGGTTGGGTGGCTACACCTTC
TRBD1 TRBJ2-7 few TRBV28 CASSRTGASYEQYF TGTGCCAGCAGTCGGACAGGGGCATCCTACGAGCAGTACTTC
- TRBJ2-7 - TRBV5-6 CASSFGVEGHEQYF TGTGCCAGCAGCTTCGGGGTGGAGGGCCACGAGCAGTACTTC
TRBD2 TRBJ2-5 - TRBV6-1 CASSERSMASGGETQYF TGTGCCAGCAGTGAAAGGTCTATGGCTAGCGGGGGAGAGACCCAGTACTTC
TRBD2 TRBJ2-5 - TRBV5-1 CASSLTSGGQETQYF TGCGCCAGCAGCTTGACTAGCGGGGGGCAAGAGACCCAGTACTTC
- TRBJ1-4 - TRBV7-9 CASSSRGEGEKLFF TGTGCCAGCAGCTCCAGGGGCGAGGGTGAAAAACTGTTTTTT
- TRBJ1-6 - TRBV21-1 CASSLGGDARSPLHF TGTGCCAGCAGTCTAGGAGGGGACGCGCGTTCACCCCTCCACTTT
TRBD2 TRBJ2-2 - TRBV4-3 CASSQVAGGELFF TGCGCCAGCAGCCAGGTAGCGGGCGGGGAGCTGTTTTTT
- TRBJ1-2 few TRBV30 CAWRVHQRLSLSYGYTF TGTGCCTGGAGGGTCCATCAGAGACTCTCCTTATCCTATGGCTACACCTTC
- TRBJ2-7 - TRBV6-5 CASSPGQSYEQYF TGTGCCAGCAGTCCGGGACAATCCTACGAGCAGTACTTT
TRBD2 TRBJ2-5 - TRBV6-5 CASTQSGGQETQYF TGTGCCAGTACGCAAAGCGGGGGCCAAGAGACCCAGTACTTC
TRBD1 TRBJ1-2 - TRBV6-1 CASNPGTGGYGYTF TGTGCCAGCAACCCCGGGACAGGGGGCTATGGCTACACCTTC
TRBD1 TRBJ1-2 once TRBV25-1 CASSVGQGYYGYTF TGTGCCAGCAGTGTGGGACAGGGGTACTATGGCTACACCTTC
- TRBJ1-4 - TRBV19 CASSPRQGTEKLFF TGTGCCAGTAGTCCCCGTCAGGGGACGGAAAAACTGTTTTTT
- TRBJ1-5 - TRBV30 CAWSGLGAQPQHF TGTGCCTGGAGTGGTTTAGGGGCCCAGCCCCAGCATTTT
TRBD1 TRBJ2-7 - TRBV7-3 CASSPLPTGVEYEQYF TGTGCCAGCAGCCCCCTACCGACAGGGGTCGAGTACGAGCAGTACTTC
TRBD1 TRBJ1-2 - TRBV27 CASSSGTGGEDRYGYTF TGTGCCAGCAGTTCGGGGACAGGGGGCGAGGACCGCTATGGCTACACCTTC
- TRBJ1-2 - TRBV4-3 CASSQESRVGYTF TGCGCCAGCAGCCAAGAATCCAGGGTTGGCTACACCTTC
- TRBJ1-1 - TRBV5-6 CASSREVGFGTEAFF TGTGCCAGCAGTAGGGAGGTGGGGTTTGGCACTGAAGCTTTCTTT
- TRBJ1-1 - TRBV9 CASSAIPRSRGTEAFF TGTGCCAGCAGCGCAATACCCAGGTCGCGGGGCACTGAAGCTTTCTTT
TRBD2 TRBJ2-7 few TRBV11-1 CASSLGLSGGSYEQYF TGTGCCAGCAGCCTGGGACTAAGCGGGGGCTCCTACGAGCAGTACTTC
TRBD1 TRBJ1-1 few TRBV4-1 CASSHSGTGGNEAFF TGCGCCAGCAGCCATTCCGGGACAGGGGGGAATGAAGCTTTCTTT
- TRBJ1-6 - TRBV7-8 CASSESGTPNSPLHF TGTGCCAGCAGCGAATCGGGGACACCGAATTCACCCCTCCACTTT